One sample yielded the 31 T cell receptor beta chains listed below, sequenced in a study of blood T cell repertoires in COVID-19 (dated by TCRdb to 2020 to 2021). Libraries were made using the immunoSEQ multiplex PCR assay. TCRdb provides this immuneACCESS table in a form limited to in-frame rearrangements. Some clones are lacking; in checked studies, under half of them reflect an unresolved V gene, and why the rest are absent is not known. The sample data list fewer than 200,000 clones, and approximately 83% of these were observed just once. The top ten clonotypes cover around 2% of the sample. Sequencing was performed on peripheral blood. These receptors originate from an elderly woman with acute or convalescent COVID-19.

The V gene is TRBV28, the J gene TRBJ2-2; TRBD2 agrees at 7 bases. The CDR3 totals 13 residues. Germline CDR1 and CDR2: MDHEN and SYDVKM. V was pared by 11 bases and J by 4 bases, with 7 bases of the junction left unmatched. Written as DNA, the CDR3 is TGTGCCTCTGGGCGGGGGAGCACCGGGGAGCTGTTTTTT. Amino acids: CASGRGSTGELFF.

V and J are TRBV4-1 and TRBJ2-1; TRBD1 agrees at 11 bases. The germline gives CDR1 MGHRA, CDR2 YSYEKL. This CDR3 contains 14 residues. Unmatched junction bases numbered 6, after V lost 5 bases and J lost 9 bases. The CDR3 region has the DNA TGCGCCAGCAGCTTAGGACAGGGGGCGCGTGAGCAGTTCTTC. Translation: CASSLGQGAREQFF.

The chain has TRBV19 and TRBJ1-5; tentatively, D is TRBD1 (5 bases). V was trimmed by 1 base and J by 2 bases, leaving 12 bases between them. The CDR3 sequence is 16 residues long. Germline lookup yields CDR1 LNHDA and CDR2 SQIVND (reference sequence). The CDR3 DNA reads as TGTGCCAGTAGTATAGGGGGCCAGTCGGGCAATCAGCCCCAGCATTTT. As protein: CASSIGGQSGNQPQHF.

V gene TRBV9 combines with J gene TRBJ1-1; possibly TRBD1 for D (6 bases). This CDR3 comprises 14 residues. Germline CDR1 reads SGDLS; CDR2 reads YYNGEE. V lost 2 bases to trimming and J lost 2 bases, with 10 bases between them. DNA of the CDR3: TGTGCCAGCAGCGTTGGGACATTTAACACTGAAGCTTTCTTT. This translates into CASSVGTFNTEAFF.

The J gene is TRBJ2-7, the V gene TRBV28, with TRBD1 matching 7 bases. The CDR3 sequence is 14 residues long. V shed 5 bases, J shed 3 bases, and the junction held 7 bases outside the gene matches. CDR1 MDHEN and CDR2 SYDVKM come from the germline V gene. CDR3 residues: CASSQSGTDYEQYF. The CDR3 DNA follows: TGTGCCAGCAGTCAGTCCGGGACAGACTACGAGCAGTACTTC.

V usage is TRBV10-3 and J usage is TRBJ2-6; 8 bases agree with TRBD1. The CDR3 sequence is 16 residues long. In germline, CDR1 is ENHRY, CDR2 SYGVKD. After removal of 3 bases from V and 4 bases from J, the junction contained 5 bases not matched to a gene. The CDR3 loop is CAISDPTGEGANVLTF. The CDR3 DNA reads TGTGCCATCAGTGACCCGACAGGGGAAGGGGCCAACGTCCTGACTTTC.

The chain carries TRBV30 and TRBJ1-2, with TRBD1 identical over 8 bases. Trimming took 2 bases from V and 5 from J; bases not matched to a gene: 13. Germline CDR1 reads GTSNPN; CDR2 reads SVGIG (reference sequence). The length of the CDR3 is 16 residues. The CDR3 bases are TGTGCCTGGAGTTACGACAGGGGAGGTAGTGTGTATGGCTACACCTTC. The encoded protein is CAWSYDRGGSVYGYTF.

V is TRBV9 and J is TRBJ1-5, with TRBD1 as a possible D gene (6 bases). Germline assignment: CDR1 SGDLS and CDR2 YYNGEE. Trimming removed 4 bases at V and 7 bases at J, with 12 bases between. The CDR3 length is 13 residues. The CDR3 DNA sequence: TGTGCCAGCAGCCGACAGGACCGCCAGCCCCAGCATTTT. This gives the protein CASSRQDRQPQHF. Based on the CDR3 plus reference TRBV9 and TRBJ1-5, the full variable domain is DSGVTQTPKHLITATGQRVTLRCSPRSGDLSVYWYQQSLDQGLQFLIQYYNGEERAKGNILERFSAQQFPDLHSELNLSSLELGDSALYFCASSRQDRQPQHFGDGTRLSIL.

This clone was detected a few times. This chain uses TRBV5-4 with TRBJ2-5; 10 positions agree with TRBD2. The CDR3 totals 16 residues. With V trimmed by 4 bases and J by 4 bases, 10 bases remained unmatched. The germline gives CDR1 SGHNT, CDR2 YYREEE (reference sequence). In DNA form, the CDR3 reads TGTGCCAGCAGCAAATCCCCCGGGACTAGCGTAGAGACCCAGTACTTC. This encodes CASSKSPGTSVETQYF.

This chain links TRBV28 with TRBJ1-1; 7 bases match TRBD1. V gave up 5 bases and J gave up 8 bases; unmatched junction bases: 17. The CDR3 covers 16 residues. The germline V gene has CDR1 MDHEN and CDR2 SYDVKM. CDR3 sequence (DNA): TGTGCCAGCAGTAATCGACTTATGGACAGGAGAACCGAAGCTTTCTTT. Amino acids: CASSNRLMDRRTEAFF.

V and J are TRBV6-2 or TRBV6-3 and TRBJ2-1; D might be TRBD2 (6 bases). CDR1 is MNHEY, CDR2 SVGEGT, per germline. V lost 2 bases to trimming and J lost 7 bases, with 12 bases between them. The CDR3 is made up of 14 amino acids. CDR3 sequence (DNA): TGTGCCAGCAGTTACGCGGGGCGGAATAATGAGCAGTTCTTC. It translates to CASSYAGRNNEQFF.

This chain connects TRBV4-1 to TRBJ2-7, with D possibly being TRBD1 (5 bases). The CDR3 length is 13 residues. With 0 bases removed from V and 6 bases from J, the gap between germline ends came to 9 bases. CDR1 is MGHRA, CDR2 YSYEKL, per germline. The chain's CDR3 is CASSQDRVLEQYF. CDR3 DNA sequence: TGCGCCAGCAGCCAAGACAGGGTTCTCGAGCAGTACTTC.

The chain combines TRBV12-3 or TRBV12-4 with TRBJ2-1; D is ambiguous. V was shortened by 1 base and J by 12 bases, with 13 bases between the two germline ends. The CDR3 is 13 amino acids. The CDR3 DNA follows: TGTGCCAGCAGTTTAGAGCTGCCCCGTACGCAGTTCTTC. Protein: CASSLELPRTQFF.

CDR3 loop: CASSFGGPVSGANVLTF. CDR3 sequence (DNA): TGTGCCAGCAGCTTCGGGGGGCCTGTTTCTGGGGCCAACGTCCTGACTTTC. This chain links TRBV7-3 with TRBJ2-6; possible D gene TRBD2, 7 bases. The V end lost 3 bases, the J end lost 1 base, and 13 bases lay between the germline ends. Germline assignment: CDR1 SGHTA and CDR2 FQGTGA. The CDR3 length is 17 residues.

The chain couples TRBV7-9 to TRBJ2-1; TRBD2 aligns across 14 bases. V lost 0 bases, J lost 0 bases, and 4 bases stayed unmatched. This CDR3 is built from 19 residues. The V gene's germline CDR1 is SEHNR and CDR2 FQNEAQ (reference sequence). The CDR3 is CASSLAPGTSGSSYNEQFF. The DNA for the CDR3 is TGTGCCAGCAGCTTAGCCCCTGGGACTAGCGGGAGCTCCTACAATGAGCAGTTCTTC.

This chain uses TRBV28 with TRBJ1-4, with D possibly being TRBD1 (5 bases). Trimming left V 6 bases short and J 0 bases short, with 11 bases between. This CDR3 spans 15 amino acids. The germline gives CDR1 MDHEN, CDR2 SYDVKM. The CDR3 coding sequence is TGTGCCAGCAGCGGAAGGGGTGCAACTAATGAAAAACTGTTTTTT. Translation gives CASSGRGATNEKLFF.

In this sample, this clone turned up once. This chain uses TRBV7-2 with TRBJ2-2, with D uncertain. Germline CDR1 is SGHTA and CDR2 is FQGNSA. The CDR3 has 13 amino acids. Trimming pared 4 bases from V and 5 bases from J, leaving 8 bases between. The CDR3 DNA sequence: TGTGCCAGCAGCTCCGGGTGGACCGGGGAGCTGTTTTTT. Encoded protein: CASSSGWTGELFF.

The V and J genes are TRBV24-1 and TRBJ1-2; 7 bases are a match to TRBD1. Trimming cost V 3 bases and J 0 bases; bases outside gene matches: 3. CDR3 length equals 15 residues. Germline CDR1 and CDR2: KGHDR and SFDVKD. This CDR3 reads CATSDPQGANYGYTF. The CDR3 DNA reads TGTGCCACCAGTGATCCGCAGGGGGCTAACTATGGCTACACCTTC.

The chain carries TRBV4-3 and TRBJ1-3; 7 bases fit TRBD1. J gave up 0 bases and V 1 base, and 6 bases lay outside the gene matches. This CDR3 spans 17 amino acids. CDR1 and CDR2 (germline): LGHNA, YSLEER. CDR3 bases: TGCGCCAGCAGCCAAGGTACAGGGGTCGGCTCTGGAAACACCATATATTTT. As protein: CASSQGTGVGSGNTIYF.

The table lists this clone with a few counts. The rearrangement joins TRBV10-2 to TRBJ2-7; 8 nucleotides line up with TRBD2. CDR3 size: 12 residues. J was trimmed by 6 bases and V by 4 bases; bases with no gene match: 2. CDR1 and CDR2 from the germline V gene are WSHSY and SAAADI. CDR3 sequence reads: CASSAAGGEQYF. DNA of the CDR3: TGCGCCAGCAGTGCCGCGGGGGGCGAGCAGTACTTC.

This chain links TRBV7-2 with TRBJ2-1; 7 bases agree with TRBD1. J was trimmed by 6 bases and V by 5 bases; bases with no gene match: 7. The CDR3 consists of 14 residues. The germline V gene encodes CDR1 SGHTA and CDR2 FQGNSA. The CDR3 protein is CASSTITGVNEQFF. In DNA, the CDR3 is TGTGCCAGCAGCACGATTACAGGGGTCAATGAGCAGTTCTTC.

The chain is built from TRBV28 and TRBJ1-1; unclear D gene. The CDR3 spans 11 residues. Germline V lookup: CDR1 MDHEN, CDR2 SYDVKM. Trimming cost V 7 bases and J 3 bases, with 6 bases left between them. The CDR3 protein is CASTVDTEAFF. The CDR3 region has the DNA TGTGCCAGCACAGTTGACACTGAAGCTTTCTTT.

This chain connects TRBV6-1 to TRBJ2-1; 7 nucleotides line up with TRBD1. CDR3 length: 17 residues. J lost 5 bases, V lost 2 bases, and 12 bases had no gene match. Germline CDR1 and CDR2: MNHNS and SASEGT. The CDR3 loop is CASSESYWTGTDNEQFF. The CDR3 nucleotides read TGTGCCAGCAGTGAATCGTACTGGACAGGAACAGACAATGAGCAGTTCTTC.

The genes are TRBV28 and TRBJ2-5, with 14 bases that match TRBD2. The CDR3 contains 16 residues. Per germline, CDR1 MDHEN and CDR2 SYDVKM. V trimming: 3 bases; J trimming: 1 base; junction bases outside the gene matches: 1. CDR3 sequence: CASSFGLAGGQETQYF. The CDR3 DNA is TGTGCCAGCAGTTTTGGACTAGCGGGAGGCCAAGAGACCCAGTACTTC. The full variable domain, its missing parts supplied by reference TRBV28 and TRBJ2-5, is DVKVTQSSRYLVKRTGEKVFLECVQDMDHENMFWYRQDPGLGLRLIYFSYDVKMKEKGDIPEGYSVSREKKERFSLILESASTNQTSMYLCASSFGLAGGQETQYFGPGTRLLVL.

V gene TRBV2 combines with J gene TRBJ2-5; TRBD2 matches at 7 bases. This CDR3 region has 17 residues. The junction had 15 bases not matched to a gene; V was cut back by 7 bases and J by 1 base. Per germline, CDR1 SNHLY and CDR2 FYNNEI. CDR3: CASTRRWTSQSQETQYF. The CDR3, as DNA: TGTGCCAGCACCCGTCGCTGGACTAGTCAGTCCCAAGAGACCCAGTACTTC.

The gene calls are TRBV7-9 and TRBJ2-5; 8 nucleotides agree with TRBD2. The CDR3 totals 14 residues. CDR1 and CDR2 from the germline V gene are SEHNR and FQNEAQ (reference sequence). The V segment lost 5 bases and the J segment 7 bases; nucleotides outside the gene matches: 9. The DNA for the CDR3 is TGTGCCAGCAGCCCGCTAGCGGGCGGGGGGACCCAGTACTTC. It encodes CASSPLAGGGTQYF.

The CDR3 nucleotides are TGTGCCAGCAGTTTGGACAGGGGCTTCTATGGCTACACCTTC. Its translation is CASSLDRGFYGYTF. V usage is TRBV27 and J usage is TRBJ1-2; 9 bases fit TRBD1. The germline CDR1 and CDR2 sequences are MNHEY and SMNVEV (reference sequence). With 3 bases clipped from V and 4 bases from J, the junction kept 3 bases outside the gene matches. This CDR3 spans 14 amino acids.

This clone was picked up a small number of times. V gene TRBV3-1 (or the pseudogene TRBV3-2) combines with J gene TRBJ1-2; D possibly corresponds to TRBD1 (5 bases). Trimming stripped 1 base from V and 4 bases from J, with 10 bases between. Germline V lookup: CDR1 LGHDT, CDR2 YNNKEL (reference sequence). The CDR3 loop spans 14 amino acids. The CDR3 here is CASSQGRARYGYTF. The CDR3 DNA reads TGTGCCAGCAGCCAAGGCAGGGCTCGCTATGGCTACACCTTC.

This chain connects TRBV5-8 to TRBJ2-5, with a possible D match to TRBD2 (7 bases). This CDR3 region has 16 residues. Germline CDR1 SGHTS, CDR2 YDEGEE. Trimming took 2 bases from V and 4 from J, leaving 18 bases between them. The chain's CDR3 is CASSFGGGLGPETQYF. CDR3 nucleotides: TGTGCCAGCAGCTTTGGGGGGGGCCTAGGGCCAGAGACCCAGTACTTC.

The chain uses TRBV24-1 and TRBJ2-7; 12 bases align to TRBD1. The germline CDR1 and CDR2 sequences are KGHDR and SFDVKD. J gave up 6 bases and V 2 bases, and 7 bases lay outside the gene matches. This CDR3 is built from 16 residues. The CDR3 DNA follows: TGTGCCACCAGTGATTCCGGGACAGGGGGCAGGGGCGAGCAGTACTTC. It is translated as CATSDSGTGGRGEQYF.

This clone was picked up a small number of times. The chain recombines TRBV6-4 with TRBJ2-3; 13 nucleotides match TRBD2. The germline gives CDR1 MRHNA, CDR2 SNTAGT. This CDR3 contains 17 residues. The V and J ends lost 0 bases and 3 bases, in that order; junction bases with no gene match: 3. CDR3 nucleotides: TGTGCCAGCAGTGACTCTCCGACTAGCGGGGGGACAGATACGCAGTATTTT. Residues: CASSDSPTSGGTDTQYF.